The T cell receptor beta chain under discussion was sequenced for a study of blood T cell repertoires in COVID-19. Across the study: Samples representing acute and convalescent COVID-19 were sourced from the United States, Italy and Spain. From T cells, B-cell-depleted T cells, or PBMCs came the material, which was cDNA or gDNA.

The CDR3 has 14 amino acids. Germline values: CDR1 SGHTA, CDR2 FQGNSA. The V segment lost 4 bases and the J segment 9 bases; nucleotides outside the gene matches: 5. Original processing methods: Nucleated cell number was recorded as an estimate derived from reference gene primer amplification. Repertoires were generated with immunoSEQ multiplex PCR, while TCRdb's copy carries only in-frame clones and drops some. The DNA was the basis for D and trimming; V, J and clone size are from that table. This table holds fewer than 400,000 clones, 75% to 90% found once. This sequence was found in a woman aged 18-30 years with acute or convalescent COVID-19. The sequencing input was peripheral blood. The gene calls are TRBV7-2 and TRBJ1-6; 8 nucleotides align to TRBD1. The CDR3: CASSSNRGSSPLHF. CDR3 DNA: TGTGCCAGCAGCTCTAACAGGGGGAGTTCACCCCTCCACTTT.